This entry describes one T cell receptor (beta chain). Sequence at one end of the junction differs from germline and may be a read error. This specimen belongs to a study of Graves' ophthalmopathy and Graves' hyperthyroidism. This CDR3 has 15 amino acids. Germline V gene lookup returns CDR1 SGHTA and CDR2 FQGNSA. Amplified TCR beta CDR3 regions were obtained using RNA transcripts as template. HTBI primers were used in a first-round RT-PCR, which preceded a second-round multiplex PCR. TCRdb called the multiplex PCR reads again in MiXCR, with one record for every CDR3 protein. In the table there are under 800,000 distinct CDR3 sequences, 20% to 25% of which are singletons.

The sequenced sample was peripheral blood. This receptor was identified in a woman between 18 and 30 years old with stable Graves' hyperthyroidism. Some clones in this sample may be carry-over from other donors' samples. This chain uses TRBV7-2 with TRBJ2-5; 7 nucleotides line up with TRBD1. CDR3 bases: TGTGCCAGCAGCTTAACAGGGGCCTTCCAAGAGATCCAGTACTTC. Protein sequence: CASSLTGAFQEIQYF.